Below, 24 T cell receptor beta chains from the same sample are listed, as sequenced in a study of blood T cell repertoires in COVID-19 (dated by TCRdb to the early 2020s). The receptor library was made with the immunoSEQ multiplex PCR assay. The immuneACCESS repertoire file appears here via TCRdb, limited to in-frame rearrangements. These files lack a portion of the clones; in checked studies, under half of the deficit traces to unresolved V genes, and the cause of the others is not known. The sample table records about 240,000 clones; about 80% of these occur just once. The ten largest clones represent about 9.5% of the sample. Material for sequencing was peripheral blood. Every receptor here comes from an elderly woman with acute or convalescent COVID-19.

This clone occurred a few times. The CDR3 region is CASSMGNYEQYF. The CDR3 nucleotides are TGTGCCAGTAGTATGGGCAACTACGAGCAGTACTTC. This rearrangement joins TRBV19 to TRBJ2-7; D gene unclear. The CDR3 extends over 12 amino acids. Trimming cost V 3 bases and J 3 bases, with 6 bases left between them. In germline, CDR1 is LNHDA, CDR2 SQIVND (reference sequence).

The chain recombines TRBV7-2 with TRBJ2-3; D is possibly TRBD2 (6 bases). Per germline, CDR1 SGHTA and CDR2 FQGNSA. This CDR3 has 16 amino acids. V was pared by 3 bases and J by 2 bases, with 15 bases between. The CDR3 bases are TGTGCCAGCAGCTTTCGCCCGGGGACTTCCACAGATACGCAGTATTTT. Residues: CASSFRPGTSTDTQYF. Based on the CDR3 plus reference TRBV7-2 and TRBJ2-3, the full variable domain is GAGVSQSPSNKVTEKGKDVELRCDPISGHTALYWYRQSLGQGLEFLIYFQGNSAPDKSGLPSDRFSAERTGGSVSTLTIQRTQQEDSAVYLCASSFRPGTSTDTQYFGPGTRLTVL.

V gene TRBV5-1 combines with J gene TRBJ2-3; 10 bases match TRBD2. CDR1 SGHRS and CDR2 YFSETQ come from the germline V gene. The CDR3 has 16 amino acids. After removal of 2 bases from V and 4 bases from J, the junction contained 7 bases not matched to a gene. CDR3 coding DNA: TGCGCCAGCAGCTTCGCGCCCGGGACTAGCGCAGATACGCAGTATTTT. It codes for CASSFAPGTSADTQYF.

This chain joins TRBV9 and TRBJ2-5; 9 nucleotides agree with TRBD1. Germline values: CDR1 SGDLS, CDR2 YYNGEE. Losses at the gene ends were 3 bases for V and 5 bases for J; bases not matched to a gene: 2. The CDR3 sequence is 13 residues long. CDR3 amino acids: CASSEGQGETQYF. Written as DNA, the CDR3 is TGTGCCAGCAGCGAGGGACAGGGTGAGACCCAGTACTTC.

The chain links TRBV5-5 to TRBJ2-3; 8 nucleotides agree with TRBD2. The CDR3 runs 16 residues. V trimming: 0 bases; J trimming: 0 bases; junction bases outside the gene matches: 3. From germline, CDR1 is SGHKS and CDR2 YYEKEE (reference sequence). The CDR3 DNA sequence: TGTGCCAGCAGCTTGGAACTAGCGGTTAGCACAGATACGCAGTATTTT. Its protein is CASSLELAVSTDTQYF.

This clone is a singleton in its sample. In the same sample, other DNA sequences code for this CDR3. This sequence joins TRBV6-5 and TRBJ1-1; 7 bases are shared with TRBD1. The V gene's germline CDR1 is MNHEY and CDR2 SVGAGI. This CDR3 has 14 residues. The V gene end was trimmed by 6 bases and the J gene end by 0 bases; junction bases not matched to a gene: 4. Here the CDR3 reads CASRGGQVNTEAFF. The CDR3 DNA reads as TGTGCCAGCAGGGGAGGACAGGTGAACACTGAAGCTTTCTTT.

The chain recombines TRBV19 with TRBJ2-1, with 13 nucleotides matching TRBD2. The CDR3 runs to 16 residues. CDR1 and CDR2 from the germline V gene are LNHDA and SQIVND (reference sequence). V was clipped by 5 bases and J by 4 bases; unmatched bases: 5. The chain's CDR3 is CASSPGLAGQYNEQFF. CDR3 DNA: TGTGCCAGTAGTCCGGGACTAGCGGGGCAATACAATGAGCAGTTCTTC.

The chain is built from TRBV30 and TRBJ1-2; no clear D. The CDR3 is 13 amino acids. The V gene lost 5 bases and the J gene lost 4 bases, with 14 bases spanning the gap. Germline lookup yields CDR1 GTSNPN and CDR2 SVGIG (reference sequence). DNA for the CDR3: TGTGCCTGGGAGCATTTAATACCCTATGGCTACACCTTC. Amino acid sequence: CAWEHLIPYGYTF. The whole variable domain, remainder taken from reference TRBV30 and TRBJ1-2, is SQTIHQWPATLVQPVGSPLSLECTVEGTSNPNLYWYRQAAGRGLQLLFYSVGIGQISSEVPQNLSASRPQDRQFILSSKKLLLSDSGFYLCAWEHLIPYGYTFGSGTRLTVV.

The chain joins TRBV27 to TRBJ2-3; TRBD1 is a possible D gene (6 bases). V lost 6 bases and J 4 bases, leaving 23 bases between the germline ends. Per the germline V gene, CDR1 is MNHEY and CDR2 is SMNVEV (reference sequence). The CDR3 is made up of 17 amino acids. The CDR3 DNA sequence: TGTGCCAGCAGAACATACATAGGGCAGGGGATGGCAGATACGCAGTATTTT. Protein product: CASRTYIGQGMADTQYF.

The chain links TRBV5-4 to TRBJ1-2; 8 nucleotides align to TRBD1. CDR3 length: 15 residues. Germline CDR1 and CDR2: SGHNT and YYREEE (reference sequence). V trimming: 4 bases; J trimming: 8 bases; junction bases outside the gene matches: 13. CDR3 sequence (DNA): TGTGCCAGCAGCCGACCGGGACAGGCCTCTGGGGGCTACACCTTC. It yields the protein CASSRPGQASGGYTF.

The chain links TRBV7-6 to TRBJ1-6, with 7 nucleotides matching TRBD1. The CDR3 has 15 amino acids. CDR1 is SGHVS and CDR2 is FNYEAQ in the germline V gene. Trimming cost V 5 bases and J 10 bases; bases outside gene matches: 11. Written as DNA, the CDR3 is TGTGCCAGCAGCCGAGAACAGGGGTCCGGGTCACCCCTCCACTTT. Its translation: CASSREQGSGSPLHF.

The chain links TRBV5-1 to TRBJ2-1, with 9 bases that match TRBD1. Per germline, CDR1 SGHRS and CDR2 YFSETQ. V was pared by 3 bases and J by 1 base, with 8 bases of the junction left unmatched. CDR3 size: 17 residues. The CDR3 DNA sequence: TGCGCCAGCAGCTGGGGGGACAGGGATCCATCCTACAATGAGCAGTTCTTC. Its translation is CASSWGDRDPSYNEQFF.

In DNA, the CDR3 is TGTGCCAGCAGCCCCCCGACAGGGGGTGCCTATGGCTACACCTTC. As protein: CASSPPTGGAYGYTF. The genes are TRBV6-5 and TRBJ1-2, with 9 bases matching TRBD1. The trim removed 6 bases at V and 4 bases at J, leaving 9 bases unmatched. The CDR3 totals 15 residues. Germline CDR1 reads MNHEY; CDR2 reads SVGAGI.

The gene calls are TRBV28 and TRBJ2-5; 8 bases are shared with TRBD2. The J segment lost 4 bases and the V segment lost 8 bases, leaving 9 bases of the junction unmatched. Germline CDR1 MDHEN, CDR2 SYDVKM. This CDR3 comprises 14 residues. CDR3 DNA sequence: TGTGCCAGCGGAGGACGGGGGGGCCGAGAGACCCAGTACTTC. Amino acid sequence: CASGGRGGRETQYF.

The chain employs TRBV4-2 and TRBJ2-1; 11 positions match TRBD2. The ends lost 2 bases at V and 7 bases at J; junction bases unmatched: 4. The germline V gene has CDR1 LGHNA and CDR2 YNFKEQ. The CDR3 has 15 residues. This CDR3 reads CASSQPGTSGNEQFF. The CDR3 region has the DNA TGTGCCAGCAGCCAACCCGGGACTAGCGGAAATGAGCAGTTCTTC.

This sequence joins TRBV3-1 (or the pseudogene TRBV3-2) and TRBJ1-6; D unresolved. Germline assignment: CDR1 LGHDT and CDR2 YNNKEL (reference sequence). The CDR3 extends over 15 amino acids. The V and J ends lost 3 bases and 7 bases respectively, with 13 bases between them. Written as DNA, the CDR3 is TGTGCCAGCAGCCACGACAATCACCCAAATTCACCCCTCCACTTT. This sequence encodes CASSHDNHPNSPLHF.

The chain combines TRBV7-2 with TRBJ2-1; perhaps TRBD2 as D (5 bases). Trimming stripped 5 bases from V and 6 bases from J, with 14 bases between. Germline CDR1 SGHTA, CDR2 FQGNSA. This CDR3 has 14 amino acids. The CDR3 spells CASSPRRAGNEQFF. The CDR3, as DNA: TGTGCCAGCAGCCCCCGCCGGGCGGGCAATGAGCAGTTCTTC.

The chain recombines TRBV19 with TRBJ2-3; tentative D call: TRBD2 (6 bases). This CDR3 contains 15 residues. V gave up 5 bases and J gave up 4 bases, with 16 bases separating them. CDR1 and CDR2 (germline): LNHDA, SQIVND (reference sequence). The CDR3 reads CASSSMTSAADTQYF. In DNA, the CDR3 is TGTGCCAGTAGTTCCATGACTAGTGCGGCAGATACGCAGTATTTT.

The CDR3 region has the DNA TGTGCCAGCAGCGACAGCCCCTCGGAGGGACCCTACAATGAGCAGTTCTTC. As protein: CASSDSPSEGPYNEQFF. This chain joins TRBV5-6 and TRBJ2-1, with D tentatively TRBD2 (6 bases). Germline V gene data show CDR1 as SGHDT and CDR2 as YYEEEE. Trimming cost V 4 bases and J 2 bases, with 19 bases left between them. The CDR3 is 17 residues long.

The J gene is TRBJ2-3, the V gene TRBV5-4; 7 bases agree with TRBD2. Germline V gene data show CDR1 as SGHNT and CDR2 as YYREEE (reference sequence). The CDR3 is 16 residues long. After removal of 4 bases from V and 4 bases from J, the junction contained 12 bases not matched to a gene. CDR3 loop: CASSPPERGNPDTQYF. CDR3 coding DNA: TGTGCCAGCAGCCCCCCAGAGCGGGGAAACCCAGATACGCAGTATTTT.

This chain uses TRBV19 with TRBJ1-5; D might be TRBD1 (6 bases). This CDR3 spans 19 amino acids. Trimming took off 3 bases at V and 2 bases at J, with 23 bases between the two ends. Germline loops: CDR1 LNHDA, CDR2 SQIVND (reference sequence). CDR3 sequence: CASSIFAARGGVGNQPQHF. The CDR3 DNA sequence: TGTGCCAGTAGTATTTTCGCTGCGAGGGGGGGCGTTGGCAATCAGCCCCAGCATTTT.

This rearrangement joins TRBV5-1 to TRBJ2-7, with D maybe TRBD1 (6 bases). Germline V gives CDR1 SGHRS, CDR2 YFSETQ. The CDR3 loop spans 14 amino acids. V was trimmed by 0 bases and J by 4 bases, leaving 11 bases between them. As DNA, the CDR3 is TGCGCCAGCAGCTTGGTGCAGGGGCGATACGAGCAGTACTTC. Its protein is CASSLVQGRYEQYF.

This clone appeared a single time. The V and J genes are TRBV5-6 and TRBJ2-3, with 8 bases fitting TRBD2. There are 16 residues in the CDR3. V dropped 0 bases and J dropped 5; count of bases not matched to a gene: 8. CDR1 and CDR2 from the germline V gene are SGHDT and YYEEEE. The CDR3 protein is CASSLAGGGGIDTQYF. The CDR3 DNA follows: TGTGCCAGCAGCTTGGCGGGCGGCGGGGGGATAGATACGCAGTATTTT.

This chain connects TRBV6-2 or TRBV6-3 to TRBJ2-7, with TRBD1 as a possible D gene (5 bases). In germline, CDR1 is MNHEY, CDR2 SVGEGT. This CDR3 region has 12 residues. Trimming removed 4 bases at V and 6 bases at J, with 10 bases between. The DNA for the CDR3 is TGTGCCAGCAGTTCAGGGTTAGGCGAGCAGTACTTC. Amino acids: CASSSGLGEQYF.